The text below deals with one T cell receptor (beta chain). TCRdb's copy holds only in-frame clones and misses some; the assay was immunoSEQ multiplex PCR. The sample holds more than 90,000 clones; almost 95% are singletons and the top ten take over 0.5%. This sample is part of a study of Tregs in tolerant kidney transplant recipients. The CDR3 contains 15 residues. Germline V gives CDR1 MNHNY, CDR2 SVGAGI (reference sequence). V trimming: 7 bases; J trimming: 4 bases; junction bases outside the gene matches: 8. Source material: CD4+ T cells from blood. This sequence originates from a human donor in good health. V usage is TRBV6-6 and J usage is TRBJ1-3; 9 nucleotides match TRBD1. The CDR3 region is CASTNRGPSGNTIYF. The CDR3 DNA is TGTGCCAGCACCAACAGGGGGCCTTCCGGAAACACCATATATTTT.